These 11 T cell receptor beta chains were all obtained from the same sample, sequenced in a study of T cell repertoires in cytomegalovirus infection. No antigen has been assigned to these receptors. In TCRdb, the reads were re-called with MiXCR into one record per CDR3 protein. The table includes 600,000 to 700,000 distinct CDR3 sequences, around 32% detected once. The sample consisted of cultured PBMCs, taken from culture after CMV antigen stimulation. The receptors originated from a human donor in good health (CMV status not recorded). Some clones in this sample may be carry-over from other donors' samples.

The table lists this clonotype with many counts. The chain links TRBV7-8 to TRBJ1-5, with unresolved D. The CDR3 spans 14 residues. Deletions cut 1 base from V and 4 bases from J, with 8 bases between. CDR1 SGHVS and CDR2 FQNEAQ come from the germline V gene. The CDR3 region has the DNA TGTGCCAGCAGCTTAGGATCAGTTAATCAGCCCCAGCATTTT. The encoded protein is CASSLGSVNQPQHF.

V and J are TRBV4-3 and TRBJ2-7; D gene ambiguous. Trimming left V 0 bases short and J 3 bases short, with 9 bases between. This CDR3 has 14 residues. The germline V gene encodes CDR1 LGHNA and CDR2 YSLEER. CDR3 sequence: CASSQDWGYYEQYF. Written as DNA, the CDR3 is TGCGCCAGCAGCCAAGACTGGGGATACTACGAGCAGTACTTC.

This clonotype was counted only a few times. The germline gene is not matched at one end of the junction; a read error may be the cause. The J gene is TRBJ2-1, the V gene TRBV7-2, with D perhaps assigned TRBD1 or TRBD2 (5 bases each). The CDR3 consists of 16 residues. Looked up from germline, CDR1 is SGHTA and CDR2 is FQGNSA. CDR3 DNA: TGTGCCAGCAGCCTAGCTGTCAGCGGACTGGGGGATGAGCAGTTCTTC. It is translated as CASSLAVSGLGDEQFF.

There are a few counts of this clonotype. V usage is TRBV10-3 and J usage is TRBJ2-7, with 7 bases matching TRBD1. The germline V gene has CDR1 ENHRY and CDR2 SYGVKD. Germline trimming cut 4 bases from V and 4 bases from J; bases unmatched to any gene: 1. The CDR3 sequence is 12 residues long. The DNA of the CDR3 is TGTGCCATCAGTGTACAGGGGTACGAGCAGTACTTC. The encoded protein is CAISVQGYEQYF.

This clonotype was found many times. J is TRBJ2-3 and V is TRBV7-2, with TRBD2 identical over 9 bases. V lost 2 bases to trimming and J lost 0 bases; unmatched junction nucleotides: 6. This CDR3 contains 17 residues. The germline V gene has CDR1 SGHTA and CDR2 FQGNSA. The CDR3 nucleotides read TGTGCCAGCAGCTTACAGGGTAGCGGGAGCAGCACAGATACGCAGTATTTT. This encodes CASSLQGSGSSTDTQYF.

CDR3 sequence: CASGSVNTEAFF. In DNA form, the CDR3 reads TGTGCCAGCGGTTCGGTGAACACTGAAGCTTTCTTT. V is TRBV7-4 and J is TRBJ1-1; D is uncertain. The V and J ends lost 8 bases and 0 bases respectively, with 7 bases between them. Germline CDR1 is SGHVT and CDR2 is SQSDAQ. This CDR3 has 12 amino acids. Variable domain in full (rest from reference TRBV7-4 and TRBJ1-1): GAGVSQSPRYKVAKRGRDVALRCDSISGHVTLYWYRQTLGQGSEVLTYSQSDAQRDKSGRPSGRFSAERPERSVSTLKIQRTEQGDSAVYLCASGSVNTEAFFGQGTRLTVV.

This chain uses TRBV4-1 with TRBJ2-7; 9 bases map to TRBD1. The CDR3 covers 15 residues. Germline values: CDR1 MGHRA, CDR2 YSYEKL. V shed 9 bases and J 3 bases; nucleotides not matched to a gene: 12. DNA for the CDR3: TGCGCCAGTTCTCTCGCCGGGACAGGGAACTACGAGCAGTACTTC. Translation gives CASSLAGTGNYEQYF.

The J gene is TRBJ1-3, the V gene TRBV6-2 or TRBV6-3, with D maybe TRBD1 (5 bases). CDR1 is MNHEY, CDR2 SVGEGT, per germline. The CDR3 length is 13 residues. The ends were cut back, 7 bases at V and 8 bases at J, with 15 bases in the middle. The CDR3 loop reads CASTLRGAYTIYF. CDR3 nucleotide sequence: TGTGCCAGCACCCTCCGAGGGGCGTACACCATATATTTT.

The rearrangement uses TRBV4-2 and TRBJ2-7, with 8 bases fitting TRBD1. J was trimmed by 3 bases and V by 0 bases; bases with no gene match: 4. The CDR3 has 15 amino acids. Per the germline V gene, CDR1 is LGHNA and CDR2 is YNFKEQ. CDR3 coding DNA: TGTGCCAGCAGCCAAGAGGTCAGGGGGCTCTACGAGCAGTACTTC. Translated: CASSQEVRGLYEQYF.

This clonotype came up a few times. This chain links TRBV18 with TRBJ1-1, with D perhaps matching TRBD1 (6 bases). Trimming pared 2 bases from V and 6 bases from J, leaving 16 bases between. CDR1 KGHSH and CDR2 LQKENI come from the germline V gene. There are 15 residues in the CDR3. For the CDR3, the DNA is TGTGCCAGCTCACCAGGTTGGGGGCCGAATTCTGAAGCTTTCTTT. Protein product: CASSPGWGPNSEAFF.

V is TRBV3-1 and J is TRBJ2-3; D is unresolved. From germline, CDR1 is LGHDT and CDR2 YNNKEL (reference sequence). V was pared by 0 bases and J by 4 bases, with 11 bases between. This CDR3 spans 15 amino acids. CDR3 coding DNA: TGTGCCAGCAGCCAAGATTTGGCAAGCGCAGATACGCAGTATTTT. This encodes CASSQDLASADTQYF.